A single sample gave rise to the 25 T cell receptor beta chains below, sequenced in a study of blood T cell repertoires in COVID-19 (dated by TCRdb to 2020 to 2022). Library preparation employed the immunoSEQ multiplex PCR assay. The table was pulled from immuneACCESS by TCRdb, which kept in-frame rearrangements only. Such tables lose some clones; where checked, under half of the loss comes from unresolved V genes, and the rest has no known cause. This sample has roughly 200,000 clones in its table, and roughly 78% of those were observed once. Roughly 6.8% of the sample goes to the ten largest clones. Sequencing used peripheral blood. The receptors stem from a man in his 70s with active or convalescent COVID-19.

The rearrangement links TRBV5-1 to TRBJ1-4, with D perhaps matching TRBD1 (5 bases). This CDR3 spans 15 amino acids. Trimming took 0 bases from V and 5 from J, leaving 11 bases between them. Germline CDR1 reads SGHRS; CDR2 reads YFSETQ. Here the CDR3 DNA reads TGCGCCAGCAGCTTGGGGACCGACAGCAATGAAAAACTGTTTTTT. Its protein is CASSLGTDSNEKLFF.

The chain recombines TRBV5-4 with TRBJ2-5; tentatively, D is TRBD2 (6 bases). Trimming shortened V by 3 bases and J by 2 bases, and 14 bases separated the two germline ends. CDR3 size: 15 residues. Germline V gene data show CDR1 as SGHNT and CDR2 as YYREEE (reference sequence). Here the CDR3 DNA reads TGTGCCAGCAGCTCGAAGGGCGGGGCTCAAGAGACCCAGTACTTC. Protein sequence: CASSSKGGAQETQYF.

The V call is TRBV5-1, the J call TRBJ1-1; TRBD1 matches 7 bases. This CDR3 has 15 amino acids. V was clipped by 4 bases and J by 5 bases; unmatched bases: 11. CDR1 SGHRS and CDR2 YFSETQ come from the germline V gene. Here the CDR3 DNA reads TGCGCCAGCAGCAACACCGGGACAGAAGGAACTGAAGCTTTCTTT. It codes for CASSNTGTEGTEAFF.

The chain recombines TRBV24-1 with TRBJ1-2; 9 nucleotides agree with TRBD1. The V and J ends lost 5 bases and 0 bases, in that order; junction bases with no gene match: 18. There are 20 residues in the CDR3. Germline values: CDR1 KGHDR, CDR2 SFDVKD. The CDR3 nucleotides are TGTGCCACCAGTGTTGCCCGGGACAGGGTTTCGTCGGGAGCTAACTATGGCTACACCTTC. The encoded protein is CATSVARDRVSSGANYGYTF.

The chain links TRBV6-5 to TRBJ1-1; 9 bases map to TRBD1. In germline, CDR1 is MNHEY, CDR2 SVGAGI. CDR3 length: 16 residues. The V and J ends lost 2 bases and 1 base, in that order; junction bases with no gene match: 5. The CDR3 region has the DNA TGTGCCAGCAGTTACCGGGGACAGGGAAGGAACACTGAAGCTTTCTTT. Its protein is CASSYRGQGRNTEAFF.

The chain uses TRBV5-6 and TRBJ2-1; D remains ambiguous. This CDR3 has 17 amino acids. V lost 0 bases to trimming and J lost 4 bases, with 17 bases between them. CDR1 and CDR2 from the germline V gene are SGHDT and YYEEEE. The CDR3 nucleotides read TGTGCCAGCAGCTTGGTTTCCGGGTTTGATGGATACAATGAGCAGTTCTTC. Its translation: CASSLVSGFDGYNEQFF.

This clone was seen only once. The chain joins TRBV15 to TRBJ1-4; 7 nucleotides match TRBD1. Germline trimming cut 1 base from V and 5 bases from J; bases unmatched to any gene: 7. Germline V gives CDR1 LNHNV, CDR2 YYDKDF (reference sequence). This CDR3 region has 16 residues. The CDR3 is CATSRGPGQMNEKLFF. DNA for the CDR3: TGTGCCACCAGCAGAGGACCGGGACAGATGAATGAAAAACTGTTTTTT. Variable domain in full (rest from reference TRBV15 and TRBJ1-4): DAMVIQNPRYQVTQFGKPVTLSCSQTLNHNVMYWYQQKSSQAPKLLFHYYDKDFNNEADTPDNFQSRRPNTSFCFLDIRSPGLGDTAMYLCATSRGPGQMNEKLFFGSGTQLSVL.

J is TRBJ2-3 and V is TRBV6-5, with 9 bases lining up with TRBD1. Germline-derived CDR1 and CDR2 are MNHEY and SVGAGI. CDR3 size: 16 residues. V lost 2 bases, J lost 5 bases, and 8 bases stayed unmatched. CDR3 region: CASSYRRDRAVDTQYF. The CDR3 bases are TGTGCCAGCAGTTACCGCCGGGACAGGGCTGTAGATACGCAGTATTTT.

The chain couples TRBV6-6 to TRBJ2-1; tentative D call: TRBD1 (5 bases). The CDR3 totals 12 residues. Germline CDR1 is MNHNY and CDR2 is SVGAGI (reference sequence). The V end was cut by 0 bases, the J end by 9 bases, with 6 bases between. In nucleotides, the CDR3 is TGTGCCAGCAGTTACTCAGGGGTTGAGCAGTTCTTC. Translated: CASSYSGVEQFF.

This clone was recorded a few times. V usage is TRBV28 and J usage is TRBJ1-2; tentatively, D is TRBD1 (5 bases). Germline assignment: CDR1 MDHEN and CDR2 SYDVKM. This CDR3 spans 12 amino acids. Trimming took off 11 bases at V and 0 bases at J, with 10 bases between the two ends. CDR3 protein: CAGRDSNYGYTF. CDR3 coding DNA: TGTGCCGGTAGGGACTCTAACTATGGCTACACCTTC.

The rearrangement uses TRBV7-8 and TRBJ2-1; 7 positions agree with TRBD1. Germline loops: CDR1 SGHVS, CDR2 FQNEAQ. The CDR3 consists of 15 residues. J lost 4 bases, V lost 2 bases, and 5 bases had no gene match. CDR3 bases: TGTGCCAGCAGCTTACGACAGGGAGCTTACAATGAGCAGTTCTTC. Its protein product is CASSLRQGAYNEQFF. Full variable domain (remainder filled in from reference TRBV7-8 and TRBJ2-1): GAGVSQSPRYKVAKRGQDVALRCDPISGHVSLFWYQQALGQGPEFLTYFQNEAQLDKSGLPSDRFFAERPEGSVSTLKIQRTQQEDSAVYLCASSLRQGAYNEQFFGPGTRLTVL.

V usage is TRBV6-5 and J usage is TRBJ2-3; possible D gene TRBD1, 5 bases. The length of the CDR3 is 14 residues. Germline V lookup: CDR1 MNHEY, CDR2 SVGAGI. V lost 6 bases and J 4 bases, leaving 14 bases between the germline ends. The CDR3 DNA reads as TGTGCCAGCAGAAGGGGAATAGCCCCAGATACGCAGTATTTT. It codes for CASRRGIAPDTQYF.

This rearrangement joins TRBV6-2 or TRBV6-3 to TRBJ1-2; D perhaps matches TRBD1 (6 bases). Trimming removed 0 bases from V and 2 bases from J, with 16 bases in between. Germline CDR1 and CDR2: MNHEY and SVGEGT. The CDR3 has 17 residues. Written as DNA, the CDR3 is TGTGCCAGCAGTTACTCGATACGGGGGGCTGACAACTATGGCTACACCTTC. It encodes CASSYSIRGADNYGYTF.

This clone was found a few times. The chain's CDR3 is CASSGASGRANEQFF. CDR3 coding DNA: TGTGCCAGCAGTGGGGCGAGCGGGAGGGCCAATGAGCAGTTCTTC. The chain uses TRBV2 and TRBJ2-1; 10 bases align to TRBD2. The germline V gene encodes CDR1 SNHLY and CDR2 FYNNEI. The CDR3 extends over 15 amino acids. V lost 4 bases to trimming and J lost 6 bases; unmatched junction nucleotides: 6.

The sample holds a few counts of this clone. The chain joins TRBV6-5 to TRBJ2-5; a possible D gene is TRBD1 (5 bases). Germline V gene lookup returns CDR1 MNHEY and CDR2 SVGAGI. This CDR3 region has 14 residues. The germline V and J ends were trimmed by 5 bases and 5 bases, with 15 bases remaining between them. CDR3: CASSRQGFAETQYF. CDR3 bases: TGTGCCAGCAGTCGTCAGGGATTTGCGGAGACCCAGTACTTC.

Concerning this clone: At one boundary the junction diverges from the germline segment, which might be a read error. The chain uses TRBV7-7 and TRBJ2-5, with 12 nucleotides matching TRBD2. The germline gives CDR1 SSHAT, CDR2 FNYEAQ (reference sequence). The CDR3 sequence is 16 residues long. CDR3 in DNA: TGTGCTAGCAGCCCCGGACTAGCGGGGTTCCAAGAGACCCAGTACTTC. It translates to CASSPGLAGFQETQYF.

The rearrangement links TRBV7-2 to TRBJ1-1, with D possibly TRBD1 on 6 matching bases. Trimming pared 6 bases from V and 4 bases from J, leaving 15 bases between. CDR3 length: 14 amino acids. CDR1 and CDR2 from the germline V gene are SGHTA and FQGNSA. CDR3 sequence (DNA): TGTGCCAGCAGTTTCAGGGGCAGGACCACTGAAGCTTTCTTT. Amino acids: CASSFRGRTTEAFF.

The V gene is TRBV9, the J gene TRBJ1-3; weak D call: TRBD1 (6 bases). The CDR3 totals 15 residues. With 0 bases removed from V and 2 bases from J, the gap between germline ends came to 9 bases. CDR1 and CDR2 (germline): SGDLS, YYNGEE. The CDR3 reads CASSVEAGAGNTIYF. For the CDR3, the DNA is TGTGCCAGCAGCGTAGAGGCAGGGGCTGGAAACACCATATATTTT.

The chain joins TRBV6-5 to TRBJ2-5; TRBD1 matches 9 bases. Unmatched junction bases numbered 11, after V lost 10 bases and J lost 2 bases. Germline lookup yields CDR1 MNHEY and CDR2 SVGAGI. CDR3 length: 15 residues. The CDR3 here is CAINGPGQGQETQYF. The CDR3, as DNA: TGTGCCATCAACGGTCCGGGACAGGGTCAAGAGACCCAGTACTTC.

The V and J genes are TRBV27 and TRBJ1-1, with D possibly being TRBD1 (6 bases). The CDR3 extends over 14 amino acids. V was pared by 8 bases and J by 5 bases, with 18 bases between. In germline, CDR1 is MNHEY, CDR2 SMNVEV (reference sequence). CDR3 protein: CASQAGGAPTEAFF. The CDR3 nucleotides are TGTGCCAGCCAAGCGGGGGGGGCACCAACTGAAGCTTTCTTT.

The genes are TRBV5-1 and TRBJ2-1; 10 nucleotides align to TRBD2. Trimming at V came to 2 bases and at J to 6 bases, leaving 11 bases not matched to a gene. The germline V gene encodes CDR1 SGHRS and CDR2 YFSETQ. The CDR3 length is 17 residues. The CDR3: CASSLIPSLAGANEQFF. CDR3 nucleotide sequence: TGCGCCAGCAGCTTAATTCCAAGCCTAGCGGGAGCCAATGAGCAGTTCTTC.

The V call is TRBV5-4, the J call TRBJ1-1; 10 positions agree with TRBD1. With 3 bases clipped from V and 8 bases from J, the junction kept 7 bases outside the gene matches. The CDR3 contains 14 residues. Germline V gene lookup returns CDR1 SGHNT and CDR2 YYREEE (reference sequence). The CDR3 protein is CASSSGQGGREAFF. In nucleotides, the CDR3 is TGTGCCAGCAGCTCAGGACAGGGGGGGCGGGAAGCTTTCTTT.

This chain joins TRBV19 and TRBJ1-5, with TRBD1 matching 11 bases. The CDR3 runs to 15 residues. After removal of 3 bases from V and 4 bases from J, the junction contained 2 bases not matched to a gene. Germline CDR1 is LNHDA and CDR2 is SQIVND (reference sequence). For the CDR3, the DNA is TGTGCCAGTAGTATCGGACAGGGGGCTAATCAGCCCCAGCATTTT. Its protein is CASSIGQGANQPQHF.

This chain connects TRBV29-1 to TRBJ1-1; 9 nucleotides agree with TRBD1. Looked up from germline, CDR1 is SQVTM and CDR2 is ANQGSEA. V lost 6 bases to trimming and J lost 2 bases; unmatched junction nucleotides: 13. CDR3 length: 16 amino acids. The CDR3: CSVDEGDRAYNTEAFF. CDR3 nucleotide sequence: TGCAGCGTGGACGAGGGGGACAGGGCGTACAACACTGAAGCTTTCTTT.

The rearrangement links TRBV19 to TRBJ1-5; D might be TRBD1 (5 bases). The V gene's germline CDR1 is LNHDA and CDR2 SQIVND (reference sequence). Trimming left V 3 bases short and J 0 bases short, with 15 bases between. The CDR3 sequence is 17 residues long. The CDR3 nucleotides read TGTGCCAGTAGTATGAACCCCGGACATTTTAGCAATCAGCCCCAGCATTTT. Translation gives CASSMNPGHFSNQPQHF.